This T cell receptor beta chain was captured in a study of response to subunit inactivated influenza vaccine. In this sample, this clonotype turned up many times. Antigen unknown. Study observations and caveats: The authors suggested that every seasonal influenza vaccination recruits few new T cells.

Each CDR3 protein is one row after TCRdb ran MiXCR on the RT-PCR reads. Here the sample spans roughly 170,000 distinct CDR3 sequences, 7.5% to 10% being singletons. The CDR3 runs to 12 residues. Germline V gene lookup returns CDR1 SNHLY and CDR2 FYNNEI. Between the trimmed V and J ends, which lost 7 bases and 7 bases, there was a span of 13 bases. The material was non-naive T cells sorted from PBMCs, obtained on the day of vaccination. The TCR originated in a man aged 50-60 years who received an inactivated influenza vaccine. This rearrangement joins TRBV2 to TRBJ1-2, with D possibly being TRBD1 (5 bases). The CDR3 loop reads CASTIGAAGYTF. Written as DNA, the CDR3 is TGTGCCAGCACCATTGGGGCGGCTGGCTACACCTTC. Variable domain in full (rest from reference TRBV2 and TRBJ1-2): EPEVTQTPSHQVTQMGQEVILRCVPISNHLYFYWYRQILGQKVEFLVSFYNNEISEKSEIFDDQFSVERPDGSNFTLKIRSTKLEDSAMYFCASTIGAAGYTFGSGTRLTVV.